The clone carrying this TCR beta chain was seen once. This sample is part of a study of blood T cell repertoires in COVID-19. Resolution of symptoms, clearance, or two negative PCRs was present in recovered Cohort 3 donors. TCRdb keeps only in-frame clones here, not all; method: immunoSEQ multiplex PCR. The repertoire holds a few hundred thousand clones, with 87% as singletons. Germline V gene lookup returns CDR1 MNHNS and CDR2 SASEGT. The ends were cut back, 2 bases at V and 11 bases at J, with 11 bases in the middle. CDR3 length equals 12 residues. The V and J genes are TRBV6-1 and TRBJ2-3; tentatively, D is TRBD1 (5 bases). Sequencing used PBMCs or T cells enriched from blood (not recorded which). This clonotype was sampled from a woman aged 25 to 39 who had recovered from COVID-19. In DNA, the CDR3 is TGTGCCAGCAGTGAACAGGGTATCGGGCAGTATTTT. Translation: CASSEQGIGQYF.